This entry lists 14 T cell receptor beta chains sequenced from one sample in a study of blood T cell repertoires in COVID-19. Here immunoSEQ multiplex PCR was the method, and the copy in TCRdb shows in-frame clones only, minus some. Of around 18,000 clones in the sample, under 90% were seen once. The sequencing input was peripheral blood. The receptors were sampled from a man at least 80 years old with acute or convalescent COVID-19.

This chain joins TRBV4-3 and TRBJ1-1, with 8 bases fitting TRBD1. CDR1 and CDR2 from the germline V gene are LGHNA and YSLEER. This CDR3 is built from 15 residues. Unmatched junction bases numbered 12, after V lost 0 bases and J lost 12 bases. In DNA, the CDR3 is TGCGCCAGCAGCCAAGATCTGGACAGGGCGTTGTGGACTTTCTTT. This translates into CASSQDLDRALWTFF.

The chain uses TRBV6-2 or TRBV6-3 and TRBJ1-1; tentative D call: TRBD1 (5 bases). Germline lookup yields CDR1 MNHEY and CDR2 SVGEGT. Trimming cost V 6 bases and J 1 base, with 15 bases left between them. This CDR3 comprises 15 residues. CDR3 residues: CASSPGGAPNTEAFF. CDR3 in DNA: TGTGCCAGCAGCCCTGGAGGGGCGCCGAACACTGAAGCTTTCTTT.

V gene TRBV7-2 combines with J gene TRBJ2-1; 7 bases fit TRBD2. J was trimmed by 6 bases and V by 1 base; bases with no gene match: 6. Germline CDR1 SGHTA, CDR2 FQGNSA. CDR3 length: 15 residues. CDR3 loop: CASSLVAGRGNEQFF. In DNA form, the CDR3 reads TGTGCCAGCAGCTTAGTGGCGGGGAGGGGCAATGAGCAGTTCTTC.

In this sample, this clone turned up once. This chain links TRBV18 with TRBJ1-5; the D gene is possibly TRBD1 (5 bases). CDR1 and CDR2 from the germline V gene are KGHSH and LQKENI. The CDR3 totals 17 residues. Trimming took 3 bases from V and 0 from J, leaving 15 bases between them. The CDR3 DNA follows: TGTGCCAGCTCACCGGGTGATAGGGGCAATAGCAATCAGCCCCAGCATTTT. Its protein product is CASSPGDRGNSNQPQHF. The full variable domain, in which reference TRBV18 and TRBJ1-5 provide the parts outside the CDR3, is NAGVMQNPRHLVRRRGQEARLRCSPMKGHSHVYWYRQLPEEGLKFMVYLQKENIIDESGMPKERFSAEFPKEGPSILRIQQVVRGDSAAYFCASSPGDRGNSNQPQHFGDGTRLSIL.

The chain joins TRBV5-1 to TRBJ2-7; possibly TRBD1 for D (5 bases). V was pared by 2 bases and J by 3 bases, with 6 bases between. The CDR3 totals 12 residues. The germline V gene encodes CDR1 SGHRS and CDR2 YFSETQ. CDR3 DNA sequence: TGCGCCAGCAGCTTCACAGGCTACGAGCAGTACTTC. Amino acid sequence: CASSFTGYEQYF.

V gene TRBV18 combines with J gene TRBJ2-3; 14 nucleotides align to TRBD2. The junction had 4 bases not matched to a gene; V was cut back by 3 bases and J by 2 bases. From germline, CDR1 is KGHSH and CDR2 LQKENI. The CDR3 is made up of 17 amino acids. CDR3 nucleotide sequence: TGTGCCAGCTCACCCCCGGGACTAGCGGGGGTCACAGATACGCAGTATTTT. Translation: CASSPPGLAGVTDTQYF.

The chain recombines TRBV7-6 with TRBJ2-1, with a tentative D call TRBD2 (6 bases). Germline V gives CDR1 SGHVS, CDR2 FNYEAQ. This CDR3 has 15 amino acids. Between the trimmed V and J ends, which lost 3 bases and 7 bases, there was a span of 16 bases. The CDR3 region is CASSLFSGTLNEQFF. The CDR3 bases are TGTGCCAGCAGCTTGTTTTCCGGGACTCTAAATGAGCAGTTCTTC.

V is TRBV25-1 and J is TRBJ1-4; TRBD1 matches at 8 bases. Germline V gene sequence: CDR1 MGHDK, CDR2 SYGVNS. The CDR3 is made up of 14 amino acids. The J segment lost 8 bases and the V segment lost 6 bases, leaving 8 bases of the junction unmatched. The CDR3 region has the DNA TGTGCCAGCAGAGACAGGGGCCCGGGGGAAAAACTGTTTTTT. It encodes CASRDRGPGEKLFF.

V and J are TRBV7-9 and TRBJ1-4, with a weak D call TRBD1 (5 bases). The V and J ends lost 3 bases and 3 bases respectively, with 8 bases between them. Germline CDR1 SEHNR, CDR2 FQNEAQ (reference sequence). This CDR3 contains 14 residues. As DNA, the CDR3 is TGTGCCAGCAGCTTGACAGCTCCTAATGAAAAACTGTTTTTT. Translating it yields CASSLTAPNEKLFF.

This chain uses TRBV5-1 with TRBJ2-7, with D possibly being TRBD1 (5 bases). The ends were cut back, 0 bases at V and 3 bases at J, with 13 bases in the middle. Germline V gene sequence: CDR1 SGHRS, CDR2 YFSETQ. The CDR3 spans 15 residues. CDR3 in amino acids: CASSLAPGQNYEQYF. The DNA for the CDR3 is TGCGCCAGCAGCTTGGCCCCAGGGCAAAACTACGAGCAGTACTTC.

The V call is TRBV13, the J call TRBJ1-6; D call uncertain. The CDR3 is made up of 14 amino acids. V was shortened by 2 bases and J by 8 bases, with 10 bases between the two germline ends. Germline lookup yields CDR1 PRHDT and CDR2 FYEKMQ (reference sequence). CDR3 region: CASSLRGVDSPLHF. In nucleotides, the CDR3 is TGTGCCAGCAGCTTACGGGGAGTGGATTCACCCCTCCACTTT. The full variable domain, completed using reference TRBV13 and TRBJ1-6, is AAGVIQSPRHLIKEKRETATLKCYPIPRHDTVYWYQQGPGQDPQFLISFYEKMQSDKGSIPDRFSAQQFSDYHSELNMSSLELGDSALYFCASSLRGVDSPLHFGNGTRLTVT.

This rearrangement joins TRBV5-1 to TRBJ2-7, with 9 bases aligning to TRBD1. CDR1 is SGHRS and CDR2 is YFSETQ in the germline V gene. With 2 bases clipped from V and 6 bases from J, the junction kept 6 bases outside the gene matches. This CDR3 has 14 residues. Here the CDR3 DNA reads TGCGCCAGCAGCTTCGGACAGGGGACGGTCGAGCAGTACTTC. Amino acids: CASSFGQGTVEQYF.

The chain links TRBV25-1 to TRBJ2-7, with TRBD2 identical over 9 bases. The trim removed 7 bases at V and 7 bases at J, leaving 14 bases unmatched. Per germline, CDR1 MGHDK and CDR2 SYGVNS. This CDR3 contains 15 residues. The CDR3, as DNA: TGTGCCAGCACCCCCGGGACTAGCCTAAACGGAGAGCAGTACTTC. Translation gives CASTPGTSLNGEQYF.

This chain links TRBV7-2 with TRBJ1-1; no clear D. From germline, CDR1 is SGHTA and CDR2 FQGNSA. The CDR3 consists of 14 residues. V was trimmed by 3 bases and J by 7 bases, leaving 15 bases between them. This CDR3 reads CASSLAYIRLEAFF. CDR3 coding DNA: TGTGCCAGCAGCTTGGCATACATACGTCTTGAAGCTTTCTTT.